This paragraph reports one T cell receptor (beta chain). This sample is part of a study of T cell repertoires in cytomegalovirus infection. CDR1 is LNHDA, CDR2 SQIVND, per germline (reference sequence). The CDR3 spans 16 residues. The ends were cut back, 4 bases at V and 5 bases at J, with 17 bases in the middle. TCRdb reprocessed the reads via MiXCR and lists one record per CDR3 protein. This sample has under 850,000 distinct CDR3 sequences, with 35% to 40% found just once. This sequence joins TRBV19 and TRBJ2-2, with TRBD1 as a possible D gene (6 bases). The sequencing sample was made of PBMCs. The clonotype comes from a human donor in good health (CMV status not recorded). Some clones in this sample may be carry-over from other donors' samples. CDR3 region: CASSTRPMTGTGELFF. CDR3 coding DNA: TGTGCCAGTAGTACCCGACCAATGACAGGAACCGGGGAGCTGTTTTTT. Together with reference TRBV19 and TRBJ2-2, the CDR3 gives the full variable domain: DGGITQSPKYLFRKEGQNVTLSCEQNLNHDAMYWYRQDPGQGLRLIYYSQIVNDFQKGDIAEGYSVSREKKESFPLTVTSAQKNPTAFYLCASSTRPMTGTGELFFGEGSRLTVL.